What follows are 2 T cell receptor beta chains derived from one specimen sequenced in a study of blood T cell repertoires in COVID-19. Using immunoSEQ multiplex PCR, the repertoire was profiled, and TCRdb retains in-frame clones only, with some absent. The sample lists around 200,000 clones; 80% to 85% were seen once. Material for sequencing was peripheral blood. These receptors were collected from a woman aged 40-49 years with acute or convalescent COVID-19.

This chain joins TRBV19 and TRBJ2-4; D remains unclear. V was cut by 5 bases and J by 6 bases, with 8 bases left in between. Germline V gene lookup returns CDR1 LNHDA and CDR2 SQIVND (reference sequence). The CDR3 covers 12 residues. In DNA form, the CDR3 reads TGTGCCAGTAGTTCGGGTGGAAACATTCAGTACTTC. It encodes CASSSGGNIQYF.

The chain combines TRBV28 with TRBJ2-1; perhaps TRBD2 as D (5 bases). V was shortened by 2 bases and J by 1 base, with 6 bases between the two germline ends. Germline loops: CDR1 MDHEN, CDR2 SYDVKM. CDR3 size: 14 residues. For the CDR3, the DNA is TGTGCCAGCAGTTTAGGCGGGTCCTACAATGAGCAGTTCTTC. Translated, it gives CASSLGGSYNEQFF.